One and the same sample provided the 14 T cell receptor beta chains below, sequenced in a study of PD-L1 blockade in urothelial cancer. Assay used: immunoSEQ multiplex PCR; TCRdb lists only in-frame clones, some missing. The sample contains tens of thousands of clones, about 90% of which appear only once. Time point described: pretreatment peripheral blood. Sequencing was performed on PBMCs, taken around atezolizumab (anti-PD-L1) treatment. These receptors were collected from a man between 60 and 75 years old with urothelial cancer.

This chain connects TRBV5-1 to TRBJ1-2, with a possible D match to TRBD1 (6 bases). V lost 2 bases and J 4 bases, leaving 15 bases between the germline ends. This CDR3 spans 15 amino acids. Germline V gene sequence: CDR1 SGHRS, CDR2 YFSETQ. The CDR3 DNA reads TGCGCCAGCAGCTTTCGGACAGTTGGTTCCTATGGCTACACCTTC. Its translation is CASSFRTVGSYGYTF.

V gene TRBV5-4 combines with J gene TRBJ2-3, with D perhaps matching TRBD2 (5 bases). V was pared by 4 bases and J by 2 bases, with 14 bases between. CDR3 size: 15 residues. Germline values: CDR1 SGHNT, CDR2 YYREEE (reference sequence). As DNA, the CDR3 is TGTGCCAGCAGCCCCCCGGTCGGACTCACAGATACGCAGTATTTT. It yields the protein CASSPPVGLTDTQYF.

This sequence joins TRBV25-1 and TRBJ2-5, with D uncertain. The CDR3 sequence is 13 residues long. The germline V gene encodes CDR1 MGHDK and CDR2 SYGVNS. Deletions cut 1 base from V and 11 bases from J, with 14 bases between. The CDR3 nucleotides are TGTGCCAGCAGTGAATCGGCTAGATATGAGCAGTACTTC. Translation: CASSESARYEQYF.

V gene TRBV7-9 combines with J gene TRBJ1-6; 7 bases agree with TRBD1. The CDR3 extends over 14 amino acids. Germline V gene lookup returns CDR1 SEHNR and CDR2 FQNEAQ (reference sequence). V was clipped by 6 bases and J by 9 bases; unmatched bases: 8. CDR3 nucleotides: TGTGCCAGCAGGGCAGGGGGGATAGGTTCACCCCTCCACTTT. This encodes CASRAGGIGSPLHF.

The J gene is TRBJ2-7, the V gene TRBV6-5; 9 bases agree with TRBD2. Germline CDR1 reads MNHEY; CDR2 reads SVGAGI. J gave up 4 bases and V 4 bases, and 8 bases lay outside the gene matches. CDR3 length equals 15 residues. The CDR3 region is CASSSAGGSLYEQYF. CDR3 DNA: TGTGCCAGCAGTTCGGCGGGGGGGTCTTTATACGAGCAGTACTTC.

J is TRBJ2-3 and V is TRBV7-9; D is unclear. Deletions cut 5 bases from V and 2 bases from J, with 14 bases between. The CDR3 runs 15 residues. Germline lookup yields CDR1 SEHNR and CDR2 FQNEAQ (reference sequence). This CDR3 reads CASSPRGPNTDTQYF. The CDR3 DNA is TGTGCCAGCAGCCCGCGCGGTCCAAACACAGATACGCAGTATTTT.

This sequence joins TRBV5-1 and TRBJ1-4, with no clear D. The ends were cut back, 7 bases at V and 3 bases at J, with 13 bases in the middle. This CDR3 is 14 amino acids long. Germline CDR1 is SGHRS and CDR2 is YFSETQ. Here the CDR3 reads CASRPQPSNEKLFF. In DNA form, the CDR3 reads TGCGCCAGCCGTCCACAGCCGTCTAATGAAAAACTGTTTTTT.

Turning to this clone: Other nucleotide sequences in the sample specify the same CDR3. The genes are TRBV7-3 and TRBJ2-1; 8 bases align to TRBD2. CDR3 length: 15 residues. With 1 base clipped from V and 4 bases from J, the junction kept 3 bases outside the gene matches. Per germline, CDR1 SGHTA and CDR2 FQGTGA. The CDR3 is CASSLSGGLYNEQFF. Here the CDR3 DNA reads TGTGCCAGCAGCTTAAGCGGGGGGTTGTACAATGAGCAGTTCTTC.

The rearrangement links TRBV5-3 to TRBJ2-7; maybe TRBD1 (5 bases). TRBV5-3 is sorted into the ORF group, with uncertain function. V lost 1 base to trimming and J lost 3 bases, with 11 bases between them. The CDR3 totals 14 residues. CDR3 nucleotide sequence: TGTGCCAGAAGCTTGCGCAGGGTGGGCTACGAGCAGTACTTC. It yields the protein CARSLRRVGYEQYF.

The chain links TRBV12-5 to TRBJ2-5; the match to TRBD1 covers 8 bases. Germline lookup yields CDR1 LGHNT and CDR2 FRNRAP. This CDR3 comprises 13 residues. J gave up 4 bases and V 8 bases, and 6 bases lay outside the gene matches. The CDR3 reads CASSYRGIETQYF. Written as DNA, the CDR3 is TGTGCTAGTTCTTACAGGGGGATAGAGACCCAGTACTTC. The entire variable domain, with the rest obtained from reference TRBV12-5 and TRBJ2-5, is as follows: DARVTQTPRHKVTEMGQEVTMRCQPILGHNTVFWYRQTMMQGLELLAYFRNRAPLDDSGMPKDRFSAEMPDATLATLKIQPSEPRDSAVYFCASSYRGIETQYFGPGTRLLVL.

This clone was detected once. The chain has TRBV28 and TRBJ2-3; 8 nucleotides line up with TRBD2. The CDR3 runs to 16 residues. The ends lost 7 bases at V and 1 base at J; junction bases unmatched: 10. CDR1 is MDHEN, CDR2 SYDVKM, per germline. CDR3 nucleotides: TGTGCCAGCACTGATTGGGGGCGGGGGGGCACAGATACGCAGTATTTT. Residues: CASTDWGRGGTDTQYF.

The V and J genes are TRBV5-1 and TRBJ1-1; 7 nucleotides align to TRBD1. Germline V gives CDR1 SGHRS, CDR2 YFSETQ. J lost 1 base, V lost 7 bases, and 4 bases had no gene match. The CDR3 extends over 13 amino acids. CDR3 nucleotides: TGCGCCAGCCAGAGACAGGGGAACACTGAAGCTTTCTTT. Translating it yields CASQRQGNTEAFF.

The chain couples TRBV10-3 to TRBJ1-6, with 8 positions matching TRBD1. V lost 0 bases, J lost 9 bases, and 1 base stayed unmatched. The CDR3 totals 14 residues. Germline CDR1 ENHRY, CDR2 SYGVKD. The CDR3 here is CAISESQGASPLHF. The CDR3 bases are TGTGCCATCAGTGAGTCTCAGGGGGCTTCACCCCTCCACTTT.

V usage is TRBV9 and J usage is TRBJ2-1, with 7 positions matching TRBD1. Germline CDR1 is SGDLS and CDR2 is YYNGEE. After removal of 4 bases from V and 7 bases from J, the junction contained 11 bases not matched to a gene. The CDR3 totals 15 residues. The CDR3 region has the DNA TGTGCCAGCAGCCCCCCCGGGACAGCGAGGAATGAGCAGTTCTTC. This translates into CASSPPGTARNEQFF. Together with reference TRBV9 and TRBJ2-1, the CDR3 gives the full variable domain: DSGVTQTPKHLITATGQRVTLRCSPRSGDLSVYWYQQSLDQGLQFLIQYYNGEERAKGNILERFSAQQFPDLHSELNLSSLELGDSALYFCASSPPGTARNEQFFGPGTRLTVL.